These 5 T cell receptor beta chains came from one sample sequenced in a study of T cells in Graves' hyperthyroidism and ophthalmopathy. RNA transcripts were the template for amplifying TCR beta CDR3 regions. The TCR CDR3 first-round RT-PCR relied on the HTBI primer set. TCRdb itself ran the multiplex PCR reads through MiXCR, one entry per CDR3 protein. The sample carries a few hundred thousand distinct CDR3 sequences, approximately 13% recorded once. Sequencing used blood. All receptors come from a woman in her thirties or forties with Graves' ophthalmopathy.

This clonotype was seen at least ten times. This chain connects TRBV27 to TRBJ1-1; TRBD1 is a possible D gene (5 bases). Germline CDR1 and CDR2: MNHEY and SMNVEV (reference sequence). V lost 0 bases and J 4 bases, leaving 9 bases between the germline ends. CDR3 length: 14 amino acids. Here the CDR3 reads CASSLSGVGTEAFF. DNA of the CDR3: TGTGCCAGCAGTTTATCGGGGGTAGGCACTGAAGCTTTCTTT.

The sample holds many counts of this clonotype. The chain joins TRBV12-3 or TRBV12-4 to TRBJ2-7; 9 bases map to TRBD2. The CDR3 runs 14 residues. V was pared by 7 bases and J by 5 bases, with 9 bases of the junction left unmatched. In DNA form, the CDR3 reads TGTGCCAGCACTCCGGGACTAGCTAACAACGAGCAGTACTTC. This codes for CASTPGLANNEQYF.

This clonotype was counted ten times or more. This sequence joins TRBV28 and TRBJ2-7; either TRBD1 or TRBD2 may supply D (5 bases each). The CDR3 consists of 15 residues. The germline gives CDR1 MDHEN, CDR2 SYDVKM. Trimming shortened V by 5 bases and J by 0 bases, and 14 bases separated the two germline ends. CDR3 in amino acids: CASSPFTGRSYEQYF. CDR3 coding DNA: TGTGCCAGCAGTCCCTTTACGGGGCGCTCCTACGAGCAGTACTTC. The full variable domain, with the rest looked up from reference TRBV28 and TRBJ2-7, is DVKVTQSSRYLVKRTGEKVFLECVQDMDHENMFWYRQDPGLGLRLIYFSYDVKMKEKGDIPEGYSVSREKKERFSLILESASTNQTSMYLCASSPFTGRSYEQYFGPGTRLTVT.

This clonotype came up a few times. The chain employs TRBV19 and TRBJ2-7; 9 bases map to TRBD1. V gave up 5 bases and J gave up 4 bases; unmatched junction bases: 6. CDR1 and CDR2 from the germline V gene are LNHDA and SQIVND (reference sequence). This CDR3 contains 14 residues. CDR3 sequence (DNA): TGTGCCAGTAGTGCCGGACAGGGGTTTTACGAGCAGTACTTC. As protein: CASSAGQGFYEQYF. The variable domain in full, with the rest retrieved from reference TRBV19 and TRBJ2-7, is DGGITQSPKYLFRKEGQNVTLSCEQNLNHDAMYWYRQDPGQGLRLIYYSQIVNDFQKGDIAEGYSVSREKKESFPLTVTSAQKNPTAFYLCASSAGQGFYEQYFGPGTRLTVT.

This clonotype was counted at least ten times. The rearrangement links TRBV5-1 to TRBJ1-1, with D unresolved. Germline V gene lookup returns CDR1 SGHRS and CDR2 YFSETQ. V lost 8 bases, J lost 1 base, and 15 bases lay in between. The CDR3 spans 14 residues. CDR3 region: CASSPGETNTEAFF. The CDR3 bases are TGCGCCAGTAGCCCAGGAGAAACGAACACTGAAGCTTTCTTT.